The T cell receptor beta chain under discussion was sequenced for a study of Graves' ophthalmopathy and Graves' hyperthyroidism. Study outcomes and limitations: A 13-signature model separated ophthalmopathy from stable hyperthyroidism, reaching roughly 85% sensitivity and 81.08% specificity cross-validated. Detected in blood as well were most expanded thyroid clonotypes with frequency above 0.001.

V shed 4 bases, J shed 1 base, and the junction held 2 bases outside the gene matches. Germline V gene sequence: CDR1 SGHRS, CDR2 YFSETQ. The CDR3 runs 14 residues. Using RNA transcripts, the TCR beta CDR3 regions were amplified. Following a first-round RT-PCR that used HTBI primers, a second-round multiplex PCR was carried out. A single record per CDR3 protein comes from TCRdb applying MiXCR to the multiplex PCR reads. The table lists roughly 1.1 million distinct CDR3 sequences, about two fifths of them singletons, with 11% in the top ten. With regard to this clonotype: Antigen unknown.

The sequencing sample was made of peripheral blood or thyroid tissue (not recorded which). The clonotype originates from an adult man with Graves' hyperthyroidism. The rearrangement joins TRBV5-1 to TRBJ1-1; TRBD1 matches 9 bases. This CDR3 is CASSGTGQNTEAFF. The CDR3 region has the DNA TGCGCCAGCAGCGGGACAGGGCAGAACACTGAAGCTTTCTTT.